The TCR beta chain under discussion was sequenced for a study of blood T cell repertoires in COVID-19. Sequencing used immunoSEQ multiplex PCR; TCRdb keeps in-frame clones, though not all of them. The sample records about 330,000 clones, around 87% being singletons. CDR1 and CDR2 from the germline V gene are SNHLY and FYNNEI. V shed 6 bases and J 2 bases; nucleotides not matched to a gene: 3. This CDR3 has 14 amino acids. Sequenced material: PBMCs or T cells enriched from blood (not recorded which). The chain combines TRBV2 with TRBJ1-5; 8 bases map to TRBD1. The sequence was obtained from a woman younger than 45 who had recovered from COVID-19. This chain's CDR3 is CASRTGAGNQPQHF. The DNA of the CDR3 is TGTGCCAGCAGGACAGGGGCGGGCAATCAGCCCCAGCATTTT.